The clone carrying this T cell receptor beta chain was seen many times. The germline CDR1 and CDR2 sequences are DFQATT and SNEGSKA (reference sequence). The CDR3 loop spans 12 amino acids. The V end lost 3 bases, the J end lost 5 bases, and 10 bases lay between the germline ends. The entry originates in a study of spatial heterogeneity in lung cancer. Time point of the sample: sample taken at primary tumor resection. Donors were around 70 untreated early-stage non-small cell lung cancer patients. Whole RNA obtained from tumor, nontumor lung or frozen PBMC underwent sequencing without sorting. TCRdb passed the 5' RACE reads through MiXCR, listing each CDR3 protein once. The sample yields approximately 40,000 distinct CDR3 sequences, around 5.2% seen once.

The sequencing here drew on PBMCs, taken at surgery. The receptor was derived from a female donor with early-stage non-small cell lung cancer. The chain is built from TRBV20-1 and TRBJ1-2; unclear D gene. The CDR3 region is CSASLSGYGYTF. CDR3 sequence (DNA): TGCAGTGCTAGTTTATCAGGTTATGGCTACACCTTC.